A selection of T cell receptor beta chains follows, all from one sample in a study of radiotherapy plus CTLA-4 blockade in lung cancer. The repertoire was sequenced with immunoSEQ multiplex PCR; TCRdb's copy has only in-frame clones and lacks some. This table has 65,000 to 95,000 clones, around 86% appearing once. Sample: peripheral blood, taken from a patient treated with radiotherapy plus ipilimumab. Receptor source: a human donor with non-small cell lung cancer who had stable disease on radiotherapy plus ipilimumab. The CDR3 runs from the conserved cysteine through the conserved F or W. A D gene is named only where the DNA matches it firmly. Clone size is given for some rows only: seen once, a few or many times, or a class if the clone is expanded.

CDR3 DNA,CDR3 protein,J gene,V gene,clone size,D gene
TGTGCCAGCAGCTTGTTGGGACAGGGGGCGCGGGGCTACACCTTC,CASSLLGQGARGYTF,TRBJ1-2,TRBV5-4,NA,TRBD1
TGTGCCAGTAGTATCGGACAGGGAGGGTCAATCGGCAAAAACATTCAGTACTTC,CASSIGQGGSIGKNIQYF,TRBJ2-4,TRBV19,once,NA
TGTGCCAGCAAGGACGGAGGCTCCTATAATTCACCCCTCCACTTT,CASKDGGSYNSPLHF,TRBJ1-6,TRBV27,NA,NA
TGCGCCAGCAGCTTGGGGGGCGGGAGTGCAGATACGCAGTATTTT,CASSLGGGSADTQYF,TRBJ2-3,TRBV5-1,NA,TRBD2
TGTGCCAGCAGCCTATCCAAAAGCACAGATACGCAGTATTTT,CASSLSKSTDTQYF,TRBJ2-3,TRBV28,NA,NA
TGTGCCAGCAGCTTCCGACGGGAGGATACGCAGTATTTT,CASSFRREDTQYF,TRBJ2-3,TRBV9,NA,NA
TGTGCCAGCAGTTCCAGACAGTCCTACTCCTACGAGCAGTACTTC,CASSSRQSYSYEQYF,TRBJ2-7,TRBV6-5,NA,NA
TGTGCCAGCAGCTTAGGAGCGAACACTGAAGCTTTCTTT,CASSLGANTEAFF,TRBJ1-1,TRBV7-8,once,NA
TGTGCCAGCAGCACGCTACAGGATTCACCCCTCCACTTT,CASSTLQDSPLHF,TRBJ1-6,TRBV7-6,NA,NA
TGTGCCAGTACCGAGGACAGAAGTAACACTGAAGCTTTCTTT,CASTEDRSNTEAFF,TRBJ1-1,TRBV19,NA,NA
TGTGCCAGCTCACCACCGGGCGGGAGAAGGGAAAACATTCAGTACTTC,CASSPPGGRRENIQYF,TRBJ2-4,TRBV18,NA,TRBD2
TGTGCCATCAGTGCCGCCCAGACGGGGGAGCTGTTTTTT,CAISAAQTGELFF,TRBJ2-2,TRBV10-3,NA,NA
TGTGCCTGGAGTCCGGGGGAACAGAGCACAGATACGCAGTATTTT,CAWSPGEQSTDTQYF,TRBJ2-3,TRBV30,NA,NA
TGTGCCAGCACCTCCGGGACAGGGCCTCTCGGTCAGCCCCAGCATTTT,CASTSGTGPLGQPQHF,TRBJ1-5,TRBV28,NA,TRBD1
TGTGCCAGCAGTCCCTTGACGCCTAGCTCCTACAATGAGCAGTTCTTC,CASSPLTPSSYNEQFF,TRBJ2-1,TRBV28,NA,NA
TGTGCCAGCAGCTTAGGGCGCGGGGAGCTGTTTTTT,CASSLGRGELFF,TRBJ2-2,TRBV7-3,few,NA
TGTGCCAGCAGCCCGGGACAGGGTCTCTACGAGCAGTACTTC,CASSPGQGLYEQYF,TRBJ2-7,TRBV6-5,NA,TRBD1
TGCGCCAGCAGCCAAGATCAACTAGCGGGAGCCAAAAACATTCAGTACTTC,CASSQDQLAGAKNIQYF,TRBJ2-4,TRBV4-1,NA,TRBD2
TGTGCCAGCAGTTCCTCCTCTGGTCGAGATCAGCAGTACTTC,CASSSSSGRDQQYF,TRBJ2-7,TRBV28,once,NA
TGCGCCAGCAGCTTGGGGGGGGAAAACAATTCACCCCTCCACTTT,CASSLGGENNSPLHF,TRBJ1-6,TRBV5-1,NA,NA
TGTGCCAGCGGTCCAAGGGGGGGCGACACCGGGGAGCTGTTTTTT,CASGPRGGDTGELFF,TRBJ2-2,TRBV6-4,NA,NA
TGTGCCAGCAGCTTGGACGGTAGCGGGCCAGAGACCCAGTACTTC,CASSLDGSGPETQYF,TRBJ2-5,TRBV5-4,NA,TRBD2
TGTGCCAGCAGCGTAGAGGTGTTCGGGACTGGAAACACCATATATTTT,CASSVEVFGTGNTIYF,TRBJ1-3,TRBV9,once,NA
TGTGCCAGCAGTGGTCCGTATAGCAATCAGCCCCAGCATTTT,CASSGPYSNQPQHF,TRBJ1-5,TRBV28,NA,NA
TGTGCCAGTAGAGATGGCTCCTCGCAGCGGGAGCAGTACTTC,CASRDGSSQREQYF,TRBJ2-7,TRBV19,few,NA
TGTGCCTGGAGTGGGACCCGGAGGGCTAGCGGGAATTACAATGAGCAGTTCTTC,CAWSGTRRASGNYNEQFF,TRBJ2-1,TRBV30,NA,TRBD2
TGTGCCAGCAGCTTGGGAAGACAGGGGGGAGCTTTCTTT,CASSLGRQGGAFF,TRBJ1-1,TRBV5-6,NA,TRBD1
TGTGCCAGCAGCGCCCCGGGACTAGCATCAGATACGCAGTATTTT,CASSAPGLASDTQYF,TRBJ2-3,TRBV11-1,NA,TRBD2
TGTGCCAGCAGCTGGTCCTACGAGCAGTACTTC,CASSWSYEQYF,TRBJ2-7,TRBV11-2,few,NA
TGTGCCTGGAGTCGGGACAGCGGCTATTACTATGGCTACACCTTC,CAWSRDSGYYYGYTF,TRBJ1-2,TRBV30,NA,TRBD1